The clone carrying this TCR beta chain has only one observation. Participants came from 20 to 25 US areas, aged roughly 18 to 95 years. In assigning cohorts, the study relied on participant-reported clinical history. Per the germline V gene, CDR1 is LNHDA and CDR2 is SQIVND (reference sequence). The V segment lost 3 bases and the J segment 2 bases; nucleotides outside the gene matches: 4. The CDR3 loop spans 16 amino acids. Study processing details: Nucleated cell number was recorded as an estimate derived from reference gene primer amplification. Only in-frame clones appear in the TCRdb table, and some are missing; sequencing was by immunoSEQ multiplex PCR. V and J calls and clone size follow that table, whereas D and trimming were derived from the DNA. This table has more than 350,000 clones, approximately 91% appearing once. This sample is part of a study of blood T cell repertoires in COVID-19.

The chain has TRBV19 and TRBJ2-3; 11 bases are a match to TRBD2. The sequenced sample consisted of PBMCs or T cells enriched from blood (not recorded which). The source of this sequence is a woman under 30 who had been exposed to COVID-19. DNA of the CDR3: TGTGCCAGTAGTATTCAACTAGCGGGGGTCACAGATACGCAGTATTTT. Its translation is CASSIQLAGVTDTQYF.